These T cell receptor beta chains were read from a single sample in a study of blood T cell repertoires in COVID-19. The assay was immunoSEQ multiplex PCR, and TCRdb's table has in-frame clones only and misses some. The table records approximately 200,000 clones, 75% to 90% of them present only once. The sample consisted of peripheral blood. These receptors came from a man between 25 and 39 years old with COVID-19, enrolled during active disease. CDR3s include the opening cysteine and the closing phenylalanine or tryptophan. The D gene is left open where the match is weak. Some rows mark clone size as missing; the rest say once, few, many or name a class of expanded clone.

v_call	clone_size	d_call	j_call	cdr3_aa	cdr3_nt
TRBV11-2	-	TRBD1	TRBJ2-7	CASTSDRGRLEQYF	TGTGCCAGCACCTCGGACAGGGGGAGGCTCGAGCAGTACTTC
TRBV28	-	-	TRBJ1-4	CASSKQGTTTNEKLFF	TGTGCCAGCAGTAAACAAGGGACAACAACTAATGAAAAACTGTTTTTT
TRBV10-3	-	-	TRBJ1-3	CAIGGNRGLSGNTIYF	TGTGCCATTGGGGGGAATAGGGGCCTCTCTGGAAACACCATATATTTT
TRBV19	-	TRBD1	TRBJ1-5	CASSTSQGDESYQPQHF	TGTGCCAGTAGTACTTCACAGGGGGACGAAAGTTATCAGCCCCAGCATTTT
TRBV30	-	-	TRBJ1-4	CAWSVGGGNEKLFF	TGTGCCTGGAGCGTAGGGGGGGGTAATGAAAAACTGTTTTTT
TRBV5-1	once	TRBD2	TRBJ2-3	CASSLLAGGITDTQYF	TGCGCCAGCAGCCTGTTAGCGGGGGGGATTACAGATACGCAGTATTTT
TRBV29-1	-	TRBD1	TRBJ1-1	CSVGQGASEAFF	TGCAGCGTTGGACAGGGGGCGTCTGAAGCTTTCTTT
TRBV5-6	-	-	TRBJ1-3	CASSYLQASGNTIYF	TGTGCCAGCAGTTATCTCCAGGCCTCTGGAAACACCATATATTTT
TRBV5-5	-	-	TRBJ1-3	CASSLSQFSGNTIYF	TGTGCCAGCAGCTTGTCACAGTTCTCTGGAAACACCATATATTTT
TRBV19	-	-	TRBJ1-1	CASRDFSNTEAFF	TGTGCCAGTAGGGACTTTTCGAACACTGAAGCTTTCTTT
TRBV12-3/TRBV12-4	-	-	TRBJ1-2	CASSKKGHNILF	TGTGCCAGCAGTAAAAAGGGACATAACATCCTCTTC
TRBV10-3	-	-	TRBJ2-7	CAISEGTTATVYEQYF	TGTGCCATCAGCGAAGGGACAACCGCTACAGTATACGAGCAGTACTTC
TRBV5-6	-	-	TRBJ1-1	CASNAGTEAFF	TGTGCCAGCAATGCGGGGACTGAAGCTTTCTTT
TRBV10-3	once	TRBD1	TRBJ2-5	CAISGETGGQETQYF	TGTGCCATCAGTGGAGAGACAGGGGGACAAGAGACCCAGTACTTC
TRBV15	-	-	TRBJ1-2	CATSRDRGGYGYTF	TGTGCCACCAGCAGAGATCGAGGCGGCTATGGCTACACCTTC
TRBV6-6	-	TRBD1	TRBJ1-4	CASSLPGGGMEKLFF	TGTGCCAGCAGCCTACCAGGGGGCGGTATGGAAAAACTGTTTTTT
TRBV4-3	-	TRBD2	TRBJ2-5	CASSRGTSGGAGLTQYF	TGCGCCAGCAGCCGGGGGACTAGCGGGGGGGCTGGTTTGACCCAGTACTTC
TRBV12-5	-	TRBD1	TRBJ2-1	CASGSGTGAANEQFF	TGTGCTAGTGGTTCCGGGACAGGGGCCGCAAATGAGCAGTTCTTC
TRBV3-1/TRBV3-2	-	-	TRBJ2-7	CASSLQGFSPYEQYF	TGTGCCAGCAGCCTTCAGGGGTTTAGCCCCTACGAGCAGTACTTC
TRBV7-3	-	-	TRBJ2-1	CASSLGWEKKRTYNEQFF	TGTGCCAGCAGCTTGGGATGGGAAAAAAAGCGGACCTACAATGAGCAGTTCTTC
TRBV25-1	-	-	TRBJ2-3	CASSELSVSTDTQYF	TGTGCCAGCAGTGAATTGTCCGTCAGCACAGATACGCAGTATTTT
TRBV27	-	-	TRBJ2-5	CASYSAAKGKETQYF	TGTGCCAGCTATAGTGCCGCTAAGGGGAAAGAGACCCAGTACTTC
TRBV24-1	-	-	TRBJ2-1	CATSGGHGGGGPYNEQFF	TGTGCCACCAGTGGTGGGCACGGTGGGGGGGGGCCCTACAATGAGCAGTTCTTC
TRBV18	-	TRBD1	TRBJ2-5	CASSPGTAQETQYF	TGTGCCAGCTCACCCGGGACAGCTCAAGAGACCCAGTACTTC
TRBV5-6	few	TRBD1	TRBJ1-2	CASSQGTVPWQDYGYTF	TGTGCCAGCAGCCAAGGGACAGTCCCTTGGCAGGACTATGGCTACACCTTC
TRBV19	once	-	TRBJ1-4	CASTRREDEKLFF	TGTGCCAGTACTCGCAGGGAGGATGAAAAACTGTTTTTT
TRBV3-1/TRBV3-2	once	-	TRBJ2-1	CASSQGYGRGSYNEQFF	TGTGCCAGCAGCCAAGGGTACGGCAGGGGATCCTACAATGAGCAGTTCTTC
TRBV7-2	-	TRBD1	TRBJ1-6	CASSLIQGNNSPLHF	TGTGCCAGCAGCTTAATACAGGGGAATAATTCACCCCTCCACTTT
TRBV7-2	-	-	TRBJ2-5	CASSLTRGQETQYF	TGTGCCAGCAGCCTTACTCGGGGCCAAGAGACCCAGTACTTC
TRBV7-2	-	TRBD2	TRBJ2-3	CASSLRPLAGGSLDTQYF	TGTGCCAGCAGTCTACGGCCCCTAGCGGGGGGGTCATTAGATACGCAGTATTTT
TRBV29-1	once	TRBD1	TRBJ1-4	CSVSRQGATNEKLFF	TGCAGCGTTTCGAGGCAGGGGGCAACTAATGAAAAACTGTTTTTT
TRBV29-1	-	-	TRBJ2-7	CSVGHSYEQYF	TGCAGCGTTGGGCACTCCTACGAGCAGTACTTC
TRBV19	-	TRBD2	TRBJ2-4	CASSIGTSGRKNIQYF	TGTGCCAGTAGTATTGGAACTAGCGGGAGAAAGAACATTCAGTACTTC
TRBV25-1	-	-	TRBJ1-6	CASSEYGSDTINSPLHF	TGTGCCAGCAGTGAATACGGTTCGGACACAATTAATTCACCCCTCCACTTT
TRBV4-3	-	TRBD1	TRBJ1-4	CASSQDPRQGANPNQKLFF	TGCGCCAGCAGCCAAGACCCCCGACAGGGGGCCAATCCTAATCAAAAACTGTTTTTT
TRBV7-9	-	-	TRBJ1-2	CASSPGFGYGYTF	TGTGCCAGCAGCCCGGGATTCGGCTATGGCTACACCTTC
TRBV28	-	-	TRBJ2-3	CASSFIGALTQYF	TGTGCCAGCAGTTTCATTGGAGCCCTAACGCAGTATTTT
TRBV7-2	-	TRBD1	TRBJ2-1	CASSFRDRVTYEQFF	TGTGCCAGCAGCTTCCGGGACAGGGTAACGTATGAGCAGTTCTTC
TRBV27	-	TRBD1	TRBJ2-7	CASSLYYRGDYEQYF	TGTGCCAGCAGTTTATACTACAGGGGCGACTACGAGCAGTACTTC
TRBV11-3	once	-	TRBJ2-3	CASSSSANTQYF	TGTGCCAGCAGCTCCTCCGCTAATACGCAGTATTTT
TRBV28	few	-	TRBJ1-5	CASSLQDSNQPQHF	TGTGCCAGCAGTTTACAGGATAGCAATCAGCCCCAGCATTTT
TRBV6-5	-	TRBD1	TRBJ2-7	CASSGDSYYEQYF	TGTGCCAGCAGCGGGGACAGCTACTACGAGCAGTACTTC
TRBV7-3	-	-	TRBJ2-1	CASREEQAGNNEQFF	TGTGCCAGCAGGGAGGAGCAGGCGGGTAACAATGAGCAGTTCTTC
TRBV3-1/TRBV3-2	-	TRBD1	TRBJ1-4	CASSPGQMNEKLFF	TGTGCCAGCAGCCCGGGACAGATGAATGAAAAACTGTTTTTT
TRBV7-9	-	TRBD1	TRBJ2-2	CASSPRDRNTGELFF	TGTGCCAGCAGCCCACGGGACAGGAACACCGGGGAGCTGTTTTTT